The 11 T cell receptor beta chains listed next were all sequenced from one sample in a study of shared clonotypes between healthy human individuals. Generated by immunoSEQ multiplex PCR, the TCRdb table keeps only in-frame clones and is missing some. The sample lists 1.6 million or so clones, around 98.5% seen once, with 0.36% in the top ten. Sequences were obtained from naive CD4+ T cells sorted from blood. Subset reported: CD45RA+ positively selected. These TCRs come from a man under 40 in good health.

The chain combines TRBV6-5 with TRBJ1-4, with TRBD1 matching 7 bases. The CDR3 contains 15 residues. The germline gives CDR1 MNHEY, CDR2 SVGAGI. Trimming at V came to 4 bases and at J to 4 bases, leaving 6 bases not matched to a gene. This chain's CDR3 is CASSFGTDRNEKLFF. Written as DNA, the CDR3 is TGTGCCAGCAGTTTCGGGACAGACCGTAATGAAAAACTGTTTTTT.

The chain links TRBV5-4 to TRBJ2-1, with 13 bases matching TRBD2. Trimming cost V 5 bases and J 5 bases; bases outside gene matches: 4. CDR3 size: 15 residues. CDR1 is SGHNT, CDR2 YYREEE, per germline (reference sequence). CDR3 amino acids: CASRPGTSGNNEQFF. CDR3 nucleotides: TGTGCCAGCAGACCCGGGACTAGCGGGAACAATGAGCAGTTCTTC.

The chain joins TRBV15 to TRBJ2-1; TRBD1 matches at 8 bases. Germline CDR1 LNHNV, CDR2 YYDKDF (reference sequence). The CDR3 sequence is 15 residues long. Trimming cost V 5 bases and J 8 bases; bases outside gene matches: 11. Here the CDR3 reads CATSDRGYRRDEQFF. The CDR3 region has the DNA TGTGCCACCAGCGACAGGGGTTACCGACGGGATGAGCAGTTCTTC.

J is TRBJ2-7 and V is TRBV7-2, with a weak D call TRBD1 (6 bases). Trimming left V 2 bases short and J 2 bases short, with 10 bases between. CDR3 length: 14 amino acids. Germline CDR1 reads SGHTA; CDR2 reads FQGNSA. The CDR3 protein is CASSLIQGAYEQYF. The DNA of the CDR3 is TGTGCCAGCAGCTTAATACAGGGAGCCTACGAGCAGTACTTC.

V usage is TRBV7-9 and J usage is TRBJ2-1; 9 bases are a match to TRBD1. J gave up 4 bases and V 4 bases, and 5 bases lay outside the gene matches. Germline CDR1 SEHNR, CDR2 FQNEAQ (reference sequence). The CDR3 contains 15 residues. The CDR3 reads CASSSTGTGYNEQFF. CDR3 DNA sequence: TGTGCCAGCAGCTCCACCGGGACAGGGTACAATGAGCAGTTCTTC. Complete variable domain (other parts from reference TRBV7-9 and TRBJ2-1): DTGVSQNPRHKITKRGQNVTFRCDPISEHNRLYWYRQTLGQGPEFLTYFQNEAQLEKSRLLSDRFSAERPKGSFSTLEIQRTEQGDSAMYLCASSSTGTGYNEQFFGPGTRLTVL.

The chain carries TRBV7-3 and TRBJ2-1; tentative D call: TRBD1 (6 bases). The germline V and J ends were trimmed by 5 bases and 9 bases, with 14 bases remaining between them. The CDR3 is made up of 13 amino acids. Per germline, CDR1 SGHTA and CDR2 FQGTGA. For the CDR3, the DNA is TGTGCCAGCAGCGAACAGGGATTAGGTGAGCAGTTCTTC. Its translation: CASSEQGLGEQFF.

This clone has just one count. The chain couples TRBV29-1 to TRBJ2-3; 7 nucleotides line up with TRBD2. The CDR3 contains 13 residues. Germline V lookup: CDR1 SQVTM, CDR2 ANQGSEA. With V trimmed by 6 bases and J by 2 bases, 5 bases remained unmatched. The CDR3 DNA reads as TGCAGCGTGTGGGGAGGGACCACAGATACGCAGTATTTT. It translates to CSVWGGTTDTQYF.

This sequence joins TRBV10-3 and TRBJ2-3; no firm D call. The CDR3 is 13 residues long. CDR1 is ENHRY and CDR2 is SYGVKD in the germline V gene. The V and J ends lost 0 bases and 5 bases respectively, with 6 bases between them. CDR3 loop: CAISESNGDTQYF. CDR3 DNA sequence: TGTGCCATCAGTGAGTCGAACGGAGATACGCAGTATTTT.

Here the CDR3 DNA reads TGTGCCAGCTCAACACGGACAGGGAGTGAAAAACTGTTTTTT. Protein: CASSTRTGSEKLFF. The rearrangement uses TRBV18 and TRBJ1-4; 8 bases are a match to TRBD1. Germline V gene data show CDR1 as KGHSH and CDR2 as LQKENI. The CDR3 spans 14 residues. J was trimmed by 7 bases and V by 5 bases; bases with no gene match: 6.

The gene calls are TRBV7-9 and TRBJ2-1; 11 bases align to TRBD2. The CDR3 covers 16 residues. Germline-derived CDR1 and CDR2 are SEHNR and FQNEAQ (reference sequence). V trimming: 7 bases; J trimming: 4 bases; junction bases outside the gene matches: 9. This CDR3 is CASTERGLAEYNEQFF. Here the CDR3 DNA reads TGTGCCAGCACCGAACGGGGACTAGCGGAATACAATGAGCAGTTCTTC. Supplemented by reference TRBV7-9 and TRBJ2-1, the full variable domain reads DTGVSQNPRHKITKRGQNVTFRCDPISEHNRLYWYRQTLGQGPEFLTYFQNEAQLEKSRLLSDRFSAERPKGSFSTLEIQRTEQGDSAMYLCASTERGLAEYNEQFFGPGTRLTVL.

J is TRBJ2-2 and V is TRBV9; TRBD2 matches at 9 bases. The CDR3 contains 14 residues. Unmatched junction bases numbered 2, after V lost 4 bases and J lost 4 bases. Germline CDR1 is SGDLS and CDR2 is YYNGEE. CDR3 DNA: TGTGCCAGCAGCCCTAGCGGGACCACCGGGGAGCTGTTTTTT. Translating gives CASSPSGTTGELFF.